One and the same sample provided the 26 T cell receptor beta chains below, sequenced in a study of patients and donors after allogeneic stem cell transplantation. TCRdb fed the RT-PCR reads into MiXCR, producing one record per CDR3 protein. The top ten hold less than 9.5% of the sample, which has hundreds of thousands of distinct CDR3 sequences, around 16% seen once. Sequencing used blood, either unsorted or a sorted T cell fraction (not recorded which). These receptors were obtained from a human donor who was either an allogeneic HSCT recipient or a stem cell or donor lymphocyte infusion donor (not recorded which). It is not recorded whose cells these are; they may come from a transplant donor.

The chain has TRBV12-3 or TRBV12-4 and TRBJ2-1, with 8 bases lining up with TRBD2. V was pared by 3 bases and J by 14 bases, with 6 bases of the junction left unmatched. CDR3 length equals 12 residues. The CDR3 is CASSFPRGGKFF. For the CDR3, the DNA is TGTGCCAGCAGTTTCCCCCGGGGGGGAAAGTTCTTC.

This clonotype has a handful of counts. The CDR3, as DNA: TGTGCCAGCAGCTACCGCGGGGTGAGCTCCTACGAGCAGTACTTC. As protein: CASSYRGVSSYEQYF. The chain combines TRBV7-2 with TRBJ2-7, with D perhaps TRBD2 (6 bases). The V gene's germline CDR1 is SGHTA and CDR2 FQGNSA. The V end lost 4 bases, the J end lost 0 bases, and 13 bases lay between the germline ends. CDR3 length: 15 residues.

The chain combines TRBV9 with TRBJ2-7; 9 bases align to TRBD2. The V segment lost 3 bases and the J segment 1 base; nucleotides outside the gene matches: 5. Per germline, CDR1 SGDLS and CDR2 YYNGEE. The CDR3 has 15 amino acids. In nucleotides, the CDR3 is TGTGCCAGCAGCGCTGGGACTAGCAAATCCTACGAGCAGTACTTC. It yields the protein CASSAGTSKSYEQYF.

This clonotype was seen a few times. The junction does not match germline at one end; this may be a read error. The V and J genes are TRBV6-4 and TRBJ2-1; D perhaps matches TRBD2 (6 bases). Germline assignment: CDR1 MRHNA and CDR2 SNTAGT. The CDR3 spans 14 residues. The CDR3 DNA follows: TGTGCCAGCAGTGCCGGGACTTCCTACCATGAGCAGTTCTTC. Amino acids: CASSAGTSYHEQFF.

This clonotype was counted only a few times. V usage is TRBV9 and J usage is TRBJ1-4; 8 positions match TRBD1. The J segment lost 7 bases and the V segment lost 4 bases, leaving 0 bases of the junction unmatched. Germline V gene lookup returns CDR1 SGDLS and CDR2 YYNGEE. This CDR3 has 12 residues. The CDR3, as DNA: TGTGCCAGCAGCACAGGGGGTGAAAAACTGTTTTTT. Translating it yields CASSTGGEKLFF.

This chain uses TRBV7-2 with TRBJ1-1; 7 bases fit TRBD1. CDR3 length equals 14 residues. Trimming removed 6 bases from V and 4 bases from J; junction bases left unmatched: 8. CDR1 is SGHTA, CDR2 FQGNSA, per germline. The CDR3 DNA reads as TGTGCCAGCAGTCAGGGGGGGCTTGGCACTGAAGCTTTCTTT. It translates to CASSQGGLGTEAFF. The entire variable domain, with the rest obtained from reference TRBV7-2 and TRBJ1-1, is as follows: GAGVSQSPSNKVTEKGKDVELRCDPISGHTALYWYRQSLGQGLEFLIYFQGNSAPDKSGLPSDRFSAERTGGSVSTLTIQRTQQEDSAVYLCASSQGGLGTEAFFGQGTRLTVV.

This clonotype was seen more than once but under ten times. J is TRBJ2-3 and V is TRBV7-9; TRBD1 aligns across 9 bases. The germline V gene encodes CDR1 SEHNR and CDR2 FQNEAQ (reference sequence). V was pared by 7 bases and J by 4 bases, with 9 bases of the junction left unmatched. The CDR3 covers 15 residues. The CDR3 nucleotides are TGTGCCAGCATCCCGACAGGGGGTATTCCAGATACGCAGTATTTT. Its protein is CASIPTGGIPDTQYF.

This clonotype was detected a few times. This rearrangement joins TRBV4-1 to TRBJ2-4, with no clear D. Trimming removed 0 bases from V and 0 bases from J, with 9 bases in between. The CDR3 contains 16 residues. CDR1 and CDR2 from the germline V gene are MGHRA and YSYEKL. As DNA, the CDR3 is TGCGCCAGCAGCCAAGATTGGGCCCTAGCCAAAAACATTCAGTACTTC. Amino acid sequence: CASSQDWALAKNIQYF.

This clonotype was seen a few times. This rearrangement joins TRBV7-2 to TRBJ2-1, with TRBD1 matching over 9 bases. Germline-derived CDR1 and CDR2 are SGHTA and FQGNSA. The CDR3 loop spans 14 amino acids. J lost 5 bases, V lost 4 bases, and 3 bases had no gene match. In DNA, the CDR3 is TGTGCCAGCAGCTCTCGGACAGGGGACAATGAGCAGTTCTTC. It translates to CASSSRTGDNEQFF.

This clonotype was seen only a few times. The J gene is TRBJ2-5, the V gene TRBV6-1; 11 bases line up with TRBD2. CDR3 size: 14 residues. V lost 6 bases to trimming and J lost 2 bases; unmatched junction nucleotides: 2. Germline V CDR1 and CDR2: MNHNS, SASEGT. CDR3 sequence: CASRLAGAQETQYF. CDR3 in DNA: TGTGCCAGCAGACTAGCGGGGGCACAAGAGACCCAGTACTTC.

The chain is built from TRBV19 and TRBJ1-1; 9 nucleotides agree with TRBD1. The germline V gene has CDR1 LNHDA and CDR2 SQIVND (reference sequence). V was pared by 4 bases and J by 0 bases, with 3 bases of the junction left unmatched. The CDR3 is 15 residues long. This chain's CDR3 is CASSRGTGMNTEAFF. The CDR3, as DNA: TGTGCCAGTAGTAGGGGGACAGGGATGAACACTGAAGCTTTCTTT.

This clonotype was counted at least ten times. The chain employs TRBV10-3 and TRBJ2-3, with 10 bases matching TRBD2. J was trimmed by 7 bases and V by 3 bases; bases with no gene match: 4. This CDR3 region has 14 residues. The germline CDR1 and CDR2 sequences are ENHRY and SYGVKD. The DNA of the CDR3 is TGTGCCATCAGTGATACTAGCGGGGCGAATACGCAGTATTTT. Protein: CAISDTSGANTQYF.

This clonotype has more than one count but fewer than ten. The CDR3 DNA reads TGTGCCAGCAGCTTAGGCCCCACCCCCTCTGGGGCCAACGTCCTGACTTTC. Its translation is CASSLGPTPSGANVLTF. The chain has TRBV7-7 and TRBJ2-6; D unclear. The CDR3 is made up of 17 amino acids. Germline V lookup: CDR1 SSHAT, CDR2 FNYEAQ (reference sequence). V was shortened by 1 base and J by 0 bases, with 10 bases between the two germline ends.

The rearrangement links TRBV19 to TRBJ2-7, with a weak D call TRBD1 (6 bases). Germline CDR1 LNHDA, CDR2 SQIVND (reference sequence). The CDR3 length is 15 residues. V was clipped by 3 bases and J by 1 base, with 13 bases between them. The chain's CDR3 is CASSIQTGSSYEQYF. The DNA of the CDR3 is TGTGCCAGTAGTATCCAAACAGGGTCTTCCTACGAGCAGTACTTC.

This clonotype was observed a handful of times. V and J are TRBV12-3 or TRBV12-4 and TRBJ2-3, with D hard to call. This CDR3 is built from 15 residues. The V and J ends lost 3 bases and 0 bases respectively, with 10 bases between them. CDR3 protein: CASSFRSTSTDTQYF. CDR3 DNA sequence: TGTGCCAGCAGTTTCCGATCGACTAGCACAGATACGCAGTATTTT.

This clonotype was seen only a few times. This rearrangement joins TRBV3-1 to TRBJ2-3; 10 bases fit TRBD1. The germline V gene encodes CDR1 LGHDT and CDR2 YNNKEL (reference sequence). V lost 3 bases to trimming and J lost 6 bases; unmatched junction nucleotides: 9. The CDR3 covers 16 residues. CDR3 amino acids: CASSHLGTGAADTQYF. CDR3 in DNA: TGTGCCAGCAGCCACCTCGGGACAGGGGCGGCGGATACGCAGTATTTT.

The rearrangement links TRBV25-1 to TRBJ2-7, with 12 bases fitting TRBD2. The germline V gene encodes CDR1 MGHDK and CDR2 SYGVNS. The CDR3 has 13 residues. V dropped 6 bases and J dropped 10; count of bases not matched to a gene: 7. The CDR3 DNA sequence: TGTGCCAGCAGCGTTACTAGCGGGAGGATCCAGTACTTC. Translation gives CASSVTSGRIQYF.

This clonotype was detected only a few times. V is TRBV6-2 or TRBV6-3 and J is TRBJ2-3; D remains unclear. Looked up from germline, CDR1 is MNHEY and CDR2 is SVGEGT. The ends were cut back, 4 bases at V and 2 bases at J, with 13 bases in the middle. The CDR3 totals 15 residues. CDR3 sequence (DNA): TGTGCCAGCAGTTTCTTCCACGTTAACACAGATACGCAGTATTTT. Residues: CASSFFHVNTDTQYF.

This clonotype occurred many times. The V and J genes are TRBV12-3 or TRBV12-4 and TRBJ2-7; D may be TRBD1 (5 bases). The V and J ends lost 4 bases and 2 bases respectively, with 12 bases between them. The length of the CDR3 is 14 residues. The CDR3 region has the DNA TGTGCCAGCAGTTCCGGAAGGGGTGCCTACGAGCAGTACTTC. Its protein is CASSSGRGAYEQYF.

J is TRBJ2-2 and V is TRBV5-1; TRBD2 is a possible D gene (7 bases). CDR3 length: 15 amino acids. The V end was cut by 4 bases, the J end by 3 bases, with 13 bases between. Germline-derived CDR1 and CDR2 are SGHRS and YFSETQ. The CDR3 DNA reads as TGCGCCAGCAGCCCTGGGGGGGGCTACACCGGGGAGCTGTTTTTT. This translates into CASSPGGGYTGELFF.

The chain is built from TRBV6-1 and TRBJ1-2, with a tentative D call TRBD1 (5 bases). Between the trimmed V and J ends, which lost 1 base and 8 bases, there was a span of 14 bases. CDR1 is MNHNS, CDR2 SASEGT, per germline. The CDR3 is made up of 14 amino acids. CDR3 in amino acids: CASSEGGKGLGYTF. The DNA of the CDR3 is TGTGCCAGCAGTGAAGGTGGGAAGGGGTTAGGCTACACCTTC.

V usage is TRBV29-1 and J usage is TRBJ2-7; no clear D. Germline V gives CDR1 SQVTM, CDR2 ANQGSEA. V was cut by 6 bases and J by 4 bases, with 7 bases left in between. The CDR3 has 10 amino acids. The CDR3 loop reads CSVADYEQYF. CDR3 coding DNA: TGCAGCGTCGCCGATTACGAGCAGTACTTC.

This clonotype was detected only a few times. The gene calls are TRBV10-3 and TRBJ1-1; a possible D gene is TRBD1 (6 bases). V was pared by 8 bases and J by 4 bases, with 17 bases between. Germline V gives CDR1 ENHRY, CDR2 SYGVKD. This CDR3 has 14 residues. CDR3 bases: TGTGCCATCGCGATACAGGGATCCGGCACTGAAGCTTTCTTT. Protein: CAIAIQGSGTEAFF.

The rearrangement uses TRBV6-1 and TRBJ1-3; a weak D match, TRBD1 (6 bases). The CDR3 extends over 13 amino acids. Looked up from germline, CDR1 is MNHNS and CDR2 is SASEGT. V lost 5 bases and J 5 bases, leaving 10 bases between the germline ends. The DNA for the CDR3 is TGTGCCAGCAGTCCTCAGGGGAGAAACACCATATATTTT. This gives the protein CASSPQGRNTIYF.

The chain joins TRBV5-5 to TRBJ2-5; no clear D. Germline V lookup: CDR1 SGHKS, CDR2 YYEKEE (reference sequence). Deletions cut 5 bases from V and 1 base from J, with 6 bases between. CDR3 length equals 12 residues. The CDR3 here is CASRRAQETQYF. The CDR3 bases are TGTGCCAGCAGAAGGGCCCAAGAGACCCAGTACTTC.

This clonotype was counted a few times. J is TRBJ2-2 and V is TRBV10-3; maybe TRBD1 (7 bases). V gave up 6 bases and J gave up 4 bases, with 12 bases separating them. The CDR3 is 14 amino acids. Germline values: CDR1 ENHRY, CDR2 SYGVKD. CDR3 DNA: TGTGCCATCAGGCGGGACAGCGGCACCGGGGAGCTGTTTTTT. This gives the protein CAIRRDSGTGELFF.